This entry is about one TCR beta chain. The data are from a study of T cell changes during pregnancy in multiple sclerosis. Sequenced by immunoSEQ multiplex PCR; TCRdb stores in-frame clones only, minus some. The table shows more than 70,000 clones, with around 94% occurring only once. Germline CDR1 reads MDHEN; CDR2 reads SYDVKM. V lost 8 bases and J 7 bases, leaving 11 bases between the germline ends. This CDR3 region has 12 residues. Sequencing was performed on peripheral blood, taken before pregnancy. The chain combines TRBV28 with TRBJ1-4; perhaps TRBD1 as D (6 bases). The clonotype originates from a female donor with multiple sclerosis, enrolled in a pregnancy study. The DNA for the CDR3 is TGTGCCAGCGCAAGGACAGCTGAAAAACTGTTTTTT. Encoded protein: CASARTAEKLFF.